This T cell receptor beta chain was recorded in a study of technical replicates of blood from a few donors. CDR3 length: 19 amino acids. Germline CDR1 and CDR2: SGHRS and YFSETQ. With 2 bases clipped from V and 9 bases from J, the junction kept 21 bases outside the gene matches. Clones were sequenced by immunoSEQ multiplex PCR, and TCRdb holds only the in-frame ones, with some missing. The table records more than 65,000 clones, almost 96% of them present only once. The receptor's source is a human donor in good health. Material for sequencing was T cells isolated from PBMCs. The chain carries TRBV5-1 and TRBJ2-1; 9 bases are a match to TRBD2. The CDR3: CASSFSTSGSLLTIGEQFF. CDR3 DNA: TGCGCCAGCAGCTTTAGCACTAGCGGGTCTCTTCTAACAATTGGTGAGCAGTTCTTC.